This T cell receptor (beta chain) was obtained from a study of blood T cells in healthy people across ages. Looking at the study overall: Template switching retrieved approximately one barcoded beta molecule for each two T cells.

PCR was performed a second time for 7 to 11 cycles using a sample-barcoded 5' primer and a J-beta primer mix. Each cDNA molecule was tagged by a template-switch adaptor that had 12 random nucleotides. MiXCR, applied by TCRdb to the 5' RACE reads, yields one record per CDR3 protein. The data show about 780,000 distinct CDR3 sequences, less than 60% seen once. V dropped 4 bases and J dropped 4; count of bases not matched to a gene: 7. The CDR3 covers 15 residues. In germline, CDR1 is SGHRS, CDR2 YFSETQ. This chain uses TRBV5-1 with TRBJ2-5; 10 bases line up with TRBD2. This receptor was obtained from a man older than 75 in good health. The sample comprised blood. The CDR3 region is CASSILAGIGETQYF. DNA for the CDR3: TGCGCCAGCAGCATACTAGCGGGAATTGGAGAGACCCAGTACTTC.